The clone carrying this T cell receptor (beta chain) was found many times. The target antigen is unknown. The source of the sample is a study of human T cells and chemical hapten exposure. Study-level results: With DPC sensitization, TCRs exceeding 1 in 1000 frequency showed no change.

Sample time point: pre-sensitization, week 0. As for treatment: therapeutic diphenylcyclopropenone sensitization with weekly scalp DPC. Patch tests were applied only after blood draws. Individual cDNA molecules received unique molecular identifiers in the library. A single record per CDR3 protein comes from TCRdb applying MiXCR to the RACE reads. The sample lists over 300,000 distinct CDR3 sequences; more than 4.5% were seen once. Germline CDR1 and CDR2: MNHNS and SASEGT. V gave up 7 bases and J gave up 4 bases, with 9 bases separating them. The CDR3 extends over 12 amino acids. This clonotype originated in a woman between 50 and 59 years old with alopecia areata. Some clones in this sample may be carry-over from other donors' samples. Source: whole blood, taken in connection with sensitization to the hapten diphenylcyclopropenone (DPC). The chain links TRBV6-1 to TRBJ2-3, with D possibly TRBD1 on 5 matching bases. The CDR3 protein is CASITGADTQYF. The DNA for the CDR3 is TGTGCCAGCATAACAGGAGCAGATACGCAGTATTTT.